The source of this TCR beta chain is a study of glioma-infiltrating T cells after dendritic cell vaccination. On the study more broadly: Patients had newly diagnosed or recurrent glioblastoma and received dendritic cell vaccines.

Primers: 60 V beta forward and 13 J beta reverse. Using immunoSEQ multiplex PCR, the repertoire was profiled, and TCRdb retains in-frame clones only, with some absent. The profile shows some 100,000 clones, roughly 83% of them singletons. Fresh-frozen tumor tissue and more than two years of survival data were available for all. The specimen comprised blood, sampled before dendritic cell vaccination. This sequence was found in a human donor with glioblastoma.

CDR3 residues: CASSQDGQGKSTDTQYF. Here the CDR3 DNA reads TGCGCCAGCAGCCAGGACGGACAGGGGAAGAGCACAGATACGCAGTATTTT. This chain joins TRBV4-1 and TRBJ2-3, with 9 bases that match TRBD1. The CDR3 has 17 residues. The V gene's germline CDR1 is MGHRA and CDR2 YSYEKL. The junction had 7 bases not matched to a gene; V was cut back by 3 bases and J by 0 bases.